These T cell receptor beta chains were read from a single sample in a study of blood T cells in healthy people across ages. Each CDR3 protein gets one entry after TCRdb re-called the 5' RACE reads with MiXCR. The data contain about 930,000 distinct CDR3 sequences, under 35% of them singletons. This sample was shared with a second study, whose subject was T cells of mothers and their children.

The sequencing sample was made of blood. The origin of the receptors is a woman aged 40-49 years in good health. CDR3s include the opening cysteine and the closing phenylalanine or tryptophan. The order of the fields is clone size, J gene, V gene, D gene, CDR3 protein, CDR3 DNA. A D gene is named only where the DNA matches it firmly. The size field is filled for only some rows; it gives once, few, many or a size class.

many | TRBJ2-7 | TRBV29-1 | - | CSVEVDVYEQYF | TGCAGCGTTGAGGTCGACGTCTACGAGCAGTACTTC
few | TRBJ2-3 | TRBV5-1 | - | CASSFGQVVDTQYF | TGCGCCAGCAGCTTCGGTCAGGTGGTGGATACGCAGTATTTT
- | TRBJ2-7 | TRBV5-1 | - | CASREGQTSVSEQYF | TGCGCCAGCAGGGAGGGACAGACCTCTGTTTCCGAGCAGTACTTC
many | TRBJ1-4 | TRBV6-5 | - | CASSRTWSQINEKLFF | TGTGCCAGCAGTCGCACATGGAGTCAAATTAATGAAAAACTGTTTTTT
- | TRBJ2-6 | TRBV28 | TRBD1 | CASSLSTGLPGANVLTF | TGTGCCAGCAGTTTATCGACAGGGTTACCTGGGGCCAACGTCCTGACTTTC
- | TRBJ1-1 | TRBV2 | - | CASSVLVMNTEAFF | TGTGCCAGCAGCGTTCTTGTCATGAACACTGAAGCTTTCTTT
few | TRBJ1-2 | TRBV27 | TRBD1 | CASSLYQGGDYGYTF | TGTGCCAGCAGTTTATACCAGGGGGGGGACTATGGCTACACCTTC
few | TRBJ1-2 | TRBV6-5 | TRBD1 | CASRPDRGSGGYTF | TGTGCCAGCAGACCGGACAGGGGGTCTGGTGGCTACACCTTC
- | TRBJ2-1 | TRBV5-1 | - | CASSLGAGADEQFF | TGCGCCAGCAGCTTGGGGGCGGGGGCCGACGAGCAGTTCTTC
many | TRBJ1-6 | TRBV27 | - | CASSLGRELHF | TGTGCCAGCAGTTTGGGTAGAGAACTCCACTTT
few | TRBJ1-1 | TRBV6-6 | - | CASNPTGSNTEAFF | TGTGCCAGCAACCCAACAGGGAGTAACACTGAAGCTTTCTTT
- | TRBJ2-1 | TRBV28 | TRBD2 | CASPASGDSYNEQFF | TGTGCCAGCCCGGCTAGCGGGGACTCCTACAATGAGCAGTTCTTC
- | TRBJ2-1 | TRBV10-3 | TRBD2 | CAIRNQRGVDNEQFF | TGTGCCATCAGGAATCAGCGGGGGGTGGACAATGAGCAGTTCTTC
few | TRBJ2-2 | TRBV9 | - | CASSSERGITGELFF | TGTGCCAGCAGCAGTGAGAGAGGGATCACCGGGGAGCTGTTTTTT
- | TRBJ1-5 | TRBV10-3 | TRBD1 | CAIIPGQGLNQPQHF | TGTGCCATCATACCGGGACAGGGTCTCAATCAGCCCCAGCATTTT
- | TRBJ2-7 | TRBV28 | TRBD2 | CASNYPGGYEQYF | TGTGCCAGCAACTACCCGGGAGGTTACGAGCAGTACTTC